The entry below gives a single TCR beta chain sequence along with its context. TCRdb keeps only in-frame clones here, not all; method: immunoSEQ multiplex PCR. The sample consists of around 140,000 clones, roughly 94% of them appearing once. The data are from a study of control samples from healthy donors and cancer patients. CDR3 length: 11 amino acids. Germline assignment: CDR1 SNHLY and CDR2 FYNNEI. Deletions cut 6 bases from V and 4 bases from J, with 6 bases between. This chain joins TRBV2 and TRBJ1-2; D unclear. This sequence originates from a man aged 40-49 years in good health. Sequencing input: blood. The chain's CDR3 is CASREIYGYTF. DNA of the CDR3: TGTGCCAGCAGGGAGATCTATGGCTACACCTTC.